The 10 T cell receptor beta chains in this list originate from one sample, sequenced in a study of T cell responses to AZD1222 COVID-19 vaccine. TCRdb keeps only in-frame clones here, not all; method: immunoSEQ multiplex PCR. Of roughly 120,000 clones listed, 88% are singletons. Sequencing used peripheral blood, obtained on day 0 of AZD1222 vaccination. These receptor sequences come from an adult in good health.

V gene TRBV19 combines with J gene TRBJ1-1; D is perhaps TRBD1 (5 bases). CDR1 is LNHDA and CDR2 is SQIVND in the germline V gene (reference sequence). Trimming cost V 4 bases and J 1 base, with 7 bases left between them. The CDR3 covers 13 residues. CDR3 sequence reads: CASSRRGNTEAFF. In DNA form, the CDR3 reads TGTGCCAGTAGTAGAAGGGGGAACACTGAAGCTTTCTTT.

The chain uses TRBV5-1 and TRBJ2-1; D is unresolved. This CDR3 comprises 15 residues. V was cut by 4 bases and J by 6 bases, with 17 bases left in between. Germline CDR1 reads SGHRS; CDR2 reads YFSETQ. For the CDR3, the DNA is TGCGCCAGCAGCCTGGGGTTGACTCCCCCCAATGAGCAGTTCTTC. As protein: CASSLGLTPPNEQFF. Complete variable domain (other parts from reference TRBV5-1 and TRBJ2-1): KAGVTQTPRYLIKTRGQQVTLSCSPISGHRSVSWYQQTPGQGLQFLFEYFSETQRNKGNFPGRFSGRQFSNSRSEMNVSTLELGDSALYLCASSLGLTPPNEQFFGPGTRLTVL.

This chain links TRBV20-1 with TRBJ1-4; D is undetermined. Trimming stripped 4 bases from V and 6 bases from J, with 12 bases between. Germline CDR1 DFQATT, CDR2 SNEGSKA (reference sequence). The CDR3 has 13 residues. The CDR3 bases are TGCAGTGCTATTGACAAGACCTATGAAAAACTGTTTTTT. Residues: CSAIDKTYEKLFF.

The J gene is TRBJ2-2, the V gene TRBV25-1; the match to TRBD1 covers 7 bases. V was clipped by 7 bases and J by 1 base; unmatched bases: 9. Per germline, CDR1 MGHDK and CDR2 SYGVNS. This CDR3 contains 16 residues. DNA for the CDR3: TGTGCCAGCACCGGTGGGCAGGGGGAGAACACCGGGGAGCTGTTTTTT. As protein: CASTGGQGENTGELFF.

The chain joins TRBV4-3 to TRBJ1-6; a weak D match, TRBD1 (5 bases). In germline, CDR1 is LGHNA, CDR2 YSLEER. This CDR3 is built from 15 residues. Trimming removed 5 bases at V and 7 bases at J, with 15 bases between. CDR3 bases: TGCGCCAGCAGCGCCCAGACCGGGGGGAATTCACCCCTCCACTTT. The encoded protein is CASSAQTGGNSPLHF.

This clone was seen once. This chain uses TRBV6-5 with TRBJ1-6, with TRBD1 matching 7 bases. The CDR3 runs 13 residues. Germline-derived CDR1 and CDR2 are MNHEY and SVGAGI. After removal of 11 bases from V and 6 bases from J, the junction contained 7 bases not matched to a gene. CDR3 amino acids: CAGGQVSNSPLHF. Written as DNA, the CDR3 is TGTGCCGGCGGACAGGTTTCTAATTCACCCCTCCACTTT.

The chain links TRBV5-1 to TRBJ1-6; D may be TRBD1 (5 bases). CDR1 and CDR2 (germline): SGHRS, YFSETQ. The CDR3 is 15 residues long. V lost 4 bases and J lost 10, with 18 bases in between. CDR3 sequence reads: CASSITGTPGSPLHF. The CDR3 coding sequence is TGCGCCAGCAGCATTACCGGGACTCCGGGATCACCCCTCCACTTT.

This chain links TRBV7-9 with TRBJ2-2, with 7 bases matching TRBD1. The CDR3 contains 16 residues. Germline assignment: CDR1 SEHNR and CDR2 FQNEAQ (reference sequence). V shed 5 bases and J 6 bases; nucleotides not matched to a gene: 12. In DNA form, the CDR3 reads TGTGCCAGCAGCCCTGATGACAGGGTTGGGGCCGGGGAGCTGTTTTTT. This translates into CASSPDDRVGAGELFF.

In nucleotides, the CDR3 is TGTGCCAGCAGCCCAAGGCCAGGACAGCCCTCATATTCCTACGAGCAGTACTTC. Protein sequence: CASSPRPGQPSYSYEQYF. This chain links TRBV2 with TRBJ2-7, with D perhaps TRBD1 (6 bases). In germline, CDR1 is SNHLY, CDR2 FYNNEI. The CDR3 sequence is 18 residues long. V was trimmed by 6 bases and J by 1 base, leaving 25 bases between them. Full variable domain (remainder filled in from reference TRBV2 and TRBJ2-7): EPEVTQTPSHQVTQMGQEVILRCVPISNHLYFYWYRQILGQKVEFLVSFYNNEISEKSEIFDDQFSVERPDGSNFTLKIRSTKLEDSAMYFCASSPRPGQPSYSYEQYFGPGTRLTVT.

The rearrangement links TRBV6-5 to TRBJ2-7, with D perhaps matching TRBD2 (6 bases). Germline CDR1 is MNHEY and CDR2 is SVGAGI. Trimming cost V 4 bases and J 3 bases, with 10 bases left between them. There are 13 residues in the CDR3. The CDR3 loop reads CASSSGTDYEQYF. The CDR3 DNA is TGTGCCAGCAGTTCCGGGACTGACTACGAGCAGTACTTC.